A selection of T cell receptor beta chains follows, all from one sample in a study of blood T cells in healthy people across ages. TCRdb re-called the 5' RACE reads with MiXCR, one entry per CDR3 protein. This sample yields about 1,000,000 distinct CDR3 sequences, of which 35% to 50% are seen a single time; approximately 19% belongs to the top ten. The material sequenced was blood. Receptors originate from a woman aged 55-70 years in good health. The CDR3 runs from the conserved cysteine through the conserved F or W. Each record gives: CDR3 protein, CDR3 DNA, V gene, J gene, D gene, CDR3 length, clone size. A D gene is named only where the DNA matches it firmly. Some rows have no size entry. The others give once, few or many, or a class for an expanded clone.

CDR3aa: CSAAESVGGEQFF
CDR3nt: TGCAGTGCGGCCGAGAGCGTCGGGGGTGAGCAGTTCTTC
v_gene: TRBV20-1
j_gene: TRBJ2-1
d_gene: -
len: 13
abundance: -

CDR3aa: CASSLGTGGKDTQYF
CDR3nt: TGTGCCAGCAGCTTGGGTACAGGGGGGAAAGATACGCAGTATTTT
v_gene: TRBV5-5
j_gene: TRBJ2-3
d_gene: TRBD1
len: 15
abundance: few

CDR3aa: CASSQSGGARSYEQYF
CDR3nt: TGCGCCAGCAGCCAATCCGGGGGGGCCCGTTCCTACGAGCAGTACTTC
v_gene: TRBV4-1
j_gene: TRBJ2-7
d_gene: TRBD2
len: 16
abundance: -

CDR3aa: CASSRTGETDTQYF
CDR3nt: TGCGCCAGCAGCCGCACGGGGGAAACAGATACGCAGTATTTT
v_gene: TRBV5-1
j_gene: TRBJ2-3
d_gene: -
len: 14
abundance: few

CDR3aa: CAARGISYGYTF
CDR3nt: TGTGCCGCCAGGGGTATTAGCTATGGCTACACCTTC
v_gene: TRBV12-3/TRBV12-4
j_gene: TRBJ1-2
d_gene: -
len: 12
abundance: few

CDR3aa: CASSASAGGYGYTF
CDR3nt: TGTGCCAGCAGCGCCTCGGCAGGGGGGTATGGCTACACCTTC
v_gene: TRBV6-4
j_gene: TRBJ1-2
d_gene: TRBD1
len: 14
abundance: -

CDR3aa: CASSFGGSINEQFF
CDR3nt: TGTGCCAGCAGTTTCGGCGGTTCGATTAATGAGCAGTTCTTC
v_gene: TRBV12-3/TRBV12-4
j_gene: TRBJ2-1
d_gene: -
len: 14
abundance: -

CDR3aa: CASSLVCDLGTTSLAGCNEQFF
CDR3nt: TGTGCCAGCAGTTTAGTGTGTGATTTAGGGACAACCTCCCTTGCCGGTTGCAATGAGCAGTTCTTC
v_gene: TRBV27
j_gene: TRBJ2-1
d_gene: -
len: 22
abundance: -

CDR3aa: CSVNRQGLNEQFF
CDR3nt: TGCAGCGTCAACAGACAGGGTTTGAATGAGCAGTTCTTC
v_gene: TRBV29-1
j_gene: TRBJ2-1
d_gene: TRBD1
len: 13
abundance: once

CDR3aa: CASSGTGVFETQYF
CDR3nt: TGTGCCAGCAGTGGTACAGGGGTGTTTGAGACCCAGTACTTC
v_gene: TRBV6-5
j_gene: TRBJ2-5
d_gene: TRBD1
len: 14
abundance: few

CDR3aa: CASSFERMGSIQYF
CDR3nt: TGTGCCAGCAGCTTCGAGAGAATGGGGAGCATTCAGTACTTC
v_gene: TRBV5-4
j_gene: TRBJ2-4
d_gene: -
len: 14
abundance: -

CDR3aa: CASRTGYYNEQFF
CDR3nt: TGTGCCAGCAGAACGGGATACTACAATGAGCAGTTCTTC
v_gene: TRBV27
j_gene: TRBJ2-1
d_gene: -
len: 13
abundance: -

CDR3aa: CSVDEQYF
CDR3nt: TGCAGTGTGGATGAGCAGTACTTC
v_gene: TRBV20-1
j_gene: TRBJ2-7
d_gene: -
len: 8
abundance: many

CDR3aa: CASRPTGLDTGELFF
CDR3nt: TGTGCCAGCAGACCAACAGGTTTGGACACCGGGGAGCTGTTTTTT
v_gene: TRBV12-3/TRBV12-4
j_gene: TRBJ2-2
d_gene: -
len: 15
abundance: -

CDR3aa: CATADRQETQYF
CDR3nt: TGTGCCACGGCGGACAGACAAGAGACCCAGTACTTC
v_gene: TRBV24-1
j_gene: TRBJ2-5
d_gene: -
len: 12
abundance: few

CDR3aa: CASSMNLGQGYEKLFF
CDR3nt: TGTGCCAGCAGCATGAATTTGGGACAGGGTTATGAAAAACTGTTTTTT
v_gene: TRBV5-6
j_gene: TRBJ1-4
d_gene: TRBD1
len: 16
abundance: -

CDR3aa: CASSLWDRGPYEQYF
CDR3nt: TGTGCCAGCAGCTTGTGGGACAGGGGGCCCTACGAGCAGTACTTC
v_gene: TRBV5-5
j_gene: TRBJ2-7
d_gene: TRBD1
len: 15
abundance: -

CDR3aa: CASSLTGQVRYNEQFF
CDR3nt: TGTGCCAGCAGCTTAACCGGACAGGTCAGGTACAATGAGCAGTTCTTC
v_gene: TRBV7-8
j_gene: TRBJ2-1
d_gene: TRBD1
len: 16
abundance: -

CDR3aa: CASRLTGEGRMNEQFF
CDR3nt: TGTGCCAGCAGGCTGACGGGGGAGGGTAGAATGAATGAGCAGTTCTTC
v_gene: TRBV7-9
j_gene: TRBJ2-1
d_gene: TRBD2
len: 16
abundance: -

CDR3aa: CASSLVSRAFF
CDR3nt: TGTGCCAGCAGCCTCGTGTCTAGGGCTTTCTTT
v_gene: TRBV11-2
j_gene: TRBJ1-1
d_gene: -
len: 11
abundance: -

CDR3aa: CASSLGRRTRIADTQYF
CDR3nt: TGTGCCAGCAGCTTGGGACGAAGGACTAGGATCGCAGATACGCAGTATTTT
v_gene: TRBV7-9
j_gene: TRBJ2-3
d_gene: TRBD2
len: 17
abundance: few

CDR3aa: CASSYWGTGYTF
CDR3nt: TGTGCCAGCAGTTACTGGGGCACTGGCTACACCTTC
v_gene: TRBV6-2/TRBV6-3
j_gene: TRBJ1-2
d_gene: -
len: 12
abundance: -

CDR3aa: CASSDGRSSYNEQFF
CDR3nt: TGTGCCAGCAGCGACGGGAGGAGCTCCTACAATGAGCAGTTCTTC
v_gene: TRBV11-2
j_gene: TRBJ2-1
d_gene: TRBD2
len: 15
abundance: -

CDR3aa: CASSRGLAGGRTYNEQFF
CDR3nt: TGTGCCAGCAGCCGTGGACTAGCGGGAGGCCGGACCTACAATGAGCAGTTCTTC
v_gene: TRBV13
j_gene: TRBJ2-1
d_gene: TRBD2
len: 18
abundance: -

CDR3aa: CAWSSTGSGEQYF
CDR3nt: TGTGCCTGGAGTTCGACAGGCAGCGGCGAGCAGTACTTC
v_gene: TRBV30
j_gene: TRBJ2-7
d_gene: -
len: 13
abundance: few

CDR3aa: CASSVWFEASYNEQFF
CDR3nt: TGTGCCAGCAGCGTCTGGTTTGAGGCCTCCTACAATGAGCAGTTCTTC
v_gene: TRBV28
j_gene: TRBJ2-1
d_gene: -
len: 16
abundance: many

CDR3aa: CSVDRDSGGTGYTF
CDR3nt: TGCAGCGTTGACAGGGACTCCGGAGGGACTGGCTACACCTTC
v_gene: TRBV29-1
j_gene: TRBJ1-2
d_gene: -
len: 14
abundance: -

CDR3aa: CASSLDLRRGEHEQFF
CDR3nt: TGTGCCAGCAGCTTAGATTTGCGGCGGGGAGAACATGAGCAGTTCTTC
v_gene: TRBV11-3
j_gene: TRBJ2-1
d_gene: -
len: 16
abundance: once

CDR3aa: CASSLAGDGHIQYF
CDR3nt: TGTGCCAGCAGCTTAGCAGGGGACGGACACATTCAGTACTTC
v_gene: TRBV7-9
j_gene: TRBJ2-4
d_gene: -
len: 14
abundance: -

CDR3aa: CASTLFGGITASNYGYTF
CDR3nt: TGTGCCAGCACCTTATTTGGGGGCATCACAGCGTCTAACTATGGCTACACCTTC
v_gene: TRBV28
j_gene: TRBJ1-2
d_gene: -
len: 18
abundance: -

CDR3aa: CASSFWAGYNEQFF
CDR3nt: TGTGCCAGCAGTTTTTGGGCAGGATACAATGAGCAGTTCTTC
v_gene: TRBV27
j_gene: TRBJ2-1
d_gene: -
len: 14
abundance: -

CDR3aa: CASSVGRSQEQYF
CDR3nt: TGTGCCAGCAGCGTAGGAAGGAGTCAGGAGCAGTACTTC
v_gene: TRBV9
j_gene: TRBJ2-7
d_gene: -
len: 13
abundance: few

CDR3aa: CSAKTNRVQETQYF
CDR3nt: TGCAGTGCTAAAACGAACAGGGTCCAAGAGACCCAGTACTTC
v_gene: TRBV20-1
j_gene: TRBJ2-5
d_gene: -
len: 14
abundance: once

CDR3aa: CSARLANPPYNEQFF
CDR3nt: TGCAGTGCCAGACTAGCTAACCCTCCTTACAATGAGCAGTTCTTC
v_gene: TRBV20-1
j_gene: TRBJ2-1
d_gene: TRBD2
len: 15
abundance: -

CDR3aa: CATSRQDTSQETQYF
CDR3nt: TGTGCCACCAGCAGGCAAGACACCAGCCAAGAGACCCAGTACTTC
v_gene: TRBV15
j_gene: TRBJ2-5
d_gene: -
len: 15
abundance: few

CDR3aa: CASSWAGDYEQYF
CDR3nt: TGCGCCAGCAGCTGGGCAGGGGACTACGAGCAGTACTTC
v_gene: TRBV5-1
j_gene: TRBJ2-7
d_gene: -
len: 13
abundance: -